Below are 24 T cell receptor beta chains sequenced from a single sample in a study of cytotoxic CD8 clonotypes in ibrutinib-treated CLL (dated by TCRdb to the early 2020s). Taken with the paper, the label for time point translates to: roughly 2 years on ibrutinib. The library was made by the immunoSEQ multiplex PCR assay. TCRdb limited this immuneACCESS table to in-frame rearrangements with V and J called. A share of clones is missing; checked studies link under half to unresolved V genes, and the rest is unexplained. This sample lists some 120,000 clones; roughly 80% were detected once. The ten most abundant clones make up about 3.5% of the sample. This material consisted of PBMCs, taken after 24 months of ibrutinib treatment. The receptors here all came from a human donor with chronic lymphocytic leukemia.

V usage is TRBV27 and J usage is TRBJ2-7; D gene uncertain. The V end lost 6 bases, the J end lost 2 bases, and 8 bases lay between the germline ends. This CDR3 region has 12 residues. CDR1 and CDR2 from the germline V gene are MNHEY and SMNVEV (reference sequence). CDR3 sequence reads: CASRTTPYEQYF. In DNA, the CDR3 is TGTGCCAGCAGAACGACTCCCTACGAGCAGTACTTC.

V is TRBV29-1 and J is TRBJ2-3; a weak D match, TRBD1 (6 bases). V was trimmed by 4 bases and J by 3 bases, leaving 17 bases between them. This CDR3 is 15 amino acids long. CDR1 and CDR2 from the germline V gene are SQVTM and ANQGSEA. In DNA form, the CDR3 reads TGCAGCGTTGGTGGCTCCAGGGGTGGTACAGATACGCAGTATTTT. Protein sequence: CSVGGSRGGTDTQYF.

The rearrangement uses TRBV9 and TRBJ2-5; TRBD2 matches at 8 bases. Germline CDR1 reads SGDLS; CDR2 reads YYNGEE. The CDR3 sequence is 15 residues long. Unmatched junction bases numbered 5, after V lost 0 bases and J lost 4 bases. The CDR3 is CASSVVAGRGETQYF. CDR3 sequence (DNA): TGTGCCAGCAGCGTAGTAGCGGGGCGCGGAGAGACCCAGTACTTC.

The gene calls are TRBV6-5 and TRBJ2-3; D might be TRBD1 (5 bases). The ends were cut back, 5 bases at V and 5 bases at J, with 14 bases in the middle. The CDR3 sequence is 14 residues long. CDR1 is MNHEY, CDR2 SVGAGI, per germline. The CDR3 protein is CASSTQGEKDTQYF. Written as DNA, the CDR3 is TGTGCCAGCAGTACCCAGGGTGAAAAAGATACGCAGTATTTT.

This chain's CDR3 is CASSQVHRSYEQYF. CDR3 coding DNA: TGCGCCAGCAGCCAAGTTCACCGATCCTACGAGCAGTACTTC. The rearrangement uses TRBV4-1 and TRBJ2-7, with unresolved D. V was cut by 1 base and J by 1 base, with 8 bases left in between. The V gene's germline CDR1 is MGHRA and CDR2 YSYEKL. The CDR3 has 14 amino acids.

The CDR3 spells CASSLVGRIYEQYF. In DNA form, the CDR3 reads TGTGCCAGCAGCTTAGTGGGCAGAATCTACGAGCAGTACTTC. The chain links TRBV7-2 to TRBJ2-7; D gene ambiguous. The length of the CDR3 is 14 residues. V lost 1 base to trimming and J lost 3 bases, with 10 bases between them. Germline V gene sequence: CDR1 SGHTA, CDR2 FQGNSA.

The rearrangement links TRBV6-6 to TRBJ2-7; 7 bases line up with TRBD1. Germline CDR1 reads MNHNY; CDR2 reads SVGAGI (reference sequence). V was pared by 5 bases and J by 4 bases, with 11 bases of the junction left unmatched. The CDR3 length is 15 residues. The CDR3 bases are TGTGCCAGCAGTCAAGACAGGGCCATCTTGTACGAGCAGTACTTC. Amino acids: CASSQDRAILYEQYF.

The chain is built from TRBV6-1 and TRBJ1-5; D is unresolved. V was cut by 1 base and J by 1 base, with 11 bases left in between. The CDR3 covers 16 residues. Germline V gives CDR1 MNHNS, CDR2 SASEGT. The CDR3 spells CASSEVVGISNQPQHF. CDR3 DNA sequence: TGTGCCAGCAGTGAAGTAGTCGGGATAAGCAATCAGCCCCAGCATTTT.

The CDR3 DNA reads as TGTGCCAGTTCTGAAGCCCTCGGGCGTGAGCAGTTCTTC. Protein product: CASSEALGREQFF. The V gene is TRBV19, the J gene TRBJ2-1; no clear D gene. CDR1 is LNHDA, CDR2 SQIVND, per germline (reference sequence). V gave up 8 bases and J gave up 9 bases, with 17 bases separating them. The CDR3 has 13 amino acids.

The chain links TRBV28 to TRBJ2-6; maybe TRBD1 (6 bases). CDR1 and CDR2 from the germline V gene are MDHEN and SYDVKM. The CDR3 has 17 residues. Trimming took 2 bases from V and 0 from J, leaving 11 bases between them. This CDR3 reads CASSLMHRASGANVLTF. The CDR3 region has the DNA TGTGCCAGCAGTTTAATGCACAGGGCCTCTGGGGCCAACGTCCTGACTTTC.

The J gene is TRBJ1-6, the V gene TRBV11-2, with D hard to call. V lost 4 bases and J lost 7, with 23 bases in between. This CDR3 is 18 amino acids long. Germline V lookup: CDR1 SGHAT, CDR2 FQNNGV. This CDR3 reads CASSYRGRREGINSPLHF. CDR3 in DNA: TGTGCCAGCAGCTACCGCGGACGGAGGGAAGGGATAAATTCACCCCTCCACTTT.

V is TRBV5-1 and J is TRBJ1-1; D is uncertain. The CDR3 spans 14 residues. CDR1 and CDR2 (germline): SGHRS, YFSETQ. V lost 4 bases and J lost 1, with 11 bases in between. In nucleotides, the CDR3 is TGCGCCAGCAGCCTTGACCCGGGGAACACTGAAGCTTTCTTT. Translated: CASSLDPGNTEAFF.

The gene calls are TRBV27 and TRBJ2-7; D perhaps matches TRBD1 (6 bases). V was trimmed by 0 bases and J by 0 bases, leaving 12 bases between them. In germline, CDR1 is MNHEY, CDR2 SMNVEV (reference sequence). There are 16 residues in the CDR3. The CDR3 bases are TGTGCCAGCAGTTTATCCCCCCGGACAGCCTCCTACGAGCAGTACTTC. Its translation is CASSLSPRTASYEQYF.

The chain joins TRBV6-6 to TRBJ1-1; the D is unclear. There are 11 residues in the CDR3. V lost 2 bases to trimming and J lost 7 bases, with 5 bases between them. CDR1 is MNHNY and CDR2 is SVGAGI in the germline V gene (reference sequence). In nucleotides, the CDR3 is TGTGCCAGCAGTTACGGATTTGAAGCTTTCTTT. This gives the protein CASSYGFEAFF.

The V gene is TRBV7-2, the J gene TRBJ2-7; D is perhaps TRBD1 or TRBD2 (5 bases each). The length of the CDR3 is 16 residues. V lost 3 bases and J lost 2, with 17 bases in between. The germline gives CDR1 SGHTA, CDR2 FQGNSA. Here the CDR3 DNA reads TGTGCCAGCAGCTTTAGAGCCGGGACGGTGGCCTACGAGCAGTACTTC. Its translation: CASSFRAGTVAYEQYF. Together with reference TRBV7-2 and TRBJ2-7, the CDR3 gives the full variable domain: GAGVSQSPSNKVTEKGKDVELRCDPISGHTALYWYRQSLGQGLEFLIYFQGNSAPDKSGLPSDRFSAERTGGSVSTLTIQRTQQEDSAVYLCASSFRAGTVAYEQYFGPGTRLTVT.

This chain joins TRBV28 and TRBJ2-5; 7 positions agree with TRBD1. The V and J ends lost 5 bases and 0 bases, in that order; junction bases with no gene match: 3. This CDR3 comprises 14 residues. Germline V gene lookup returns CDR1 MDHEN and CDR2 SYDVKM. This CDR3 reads CASSNRGYQETQYF. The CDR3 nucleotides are TGTGCCAGCAGTAACAGGGGATACCAAGAGACCCAGTACTTC.

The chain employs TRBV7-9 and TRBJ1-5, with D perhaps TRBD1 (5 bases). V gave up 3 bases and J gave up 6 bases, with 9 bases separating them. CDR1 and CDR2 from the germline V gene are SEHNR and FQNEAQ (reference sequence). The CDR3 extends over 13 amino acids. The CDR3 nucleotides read TGTGCCAGCAGCTTCGACAGAGCTCAGCCCCAGCATTTT. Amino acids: CASSFDRAQPQHF.

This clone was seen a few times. CDR3 coding DNA: TGTGCCAGCAGCTTAGCGCGGGCCATCGAGCAGTACTTC. Its protein product is CASSLARAIEQYF. The chain carries TRBV7-2 and TRBJ2-7, with D tentatively TRBD2 (5 bases). The V gene lost 0 bases and the J gene lost 6 bases, with 9 bases spanning the gap. The CDR3 loop spans 13 amino acids. Looked up from germline, CDR1 is SGHTA and CDR2 is FQGNSA.

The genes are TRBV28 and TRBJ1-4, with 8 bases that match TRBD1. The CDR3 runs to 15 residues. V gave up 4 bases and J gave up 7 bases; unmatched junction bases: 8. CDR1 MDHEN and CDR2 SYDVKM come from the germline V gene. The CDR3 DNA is TGTGCCAGCAGTTCCAGGACAGGGCTTAGTGAAAAACTGTTTTTT. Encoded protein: CASSSRTGLSEKLFF.

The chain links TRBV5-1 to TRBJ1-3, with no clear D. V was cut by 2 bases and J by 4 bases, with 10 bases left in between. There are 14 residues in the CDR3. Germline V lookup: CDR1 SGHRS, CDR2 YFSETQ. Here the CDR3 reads CASSFGVKGNTIYF. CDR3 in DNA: TGCGCCAGCAGCTTCGGGGTGAAAGGAAACACCATATATTTT.

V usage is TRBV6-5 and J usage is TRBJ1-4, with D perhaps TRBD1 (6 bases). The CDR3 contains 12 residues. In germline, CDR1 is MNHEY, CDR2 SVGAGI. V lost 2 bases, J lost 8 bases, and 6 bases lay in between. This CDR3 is CASSYDREKLFF. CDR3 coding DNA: TGTGCCAGCAGTTACGACAGGGAAAAACTGTTTTTT.

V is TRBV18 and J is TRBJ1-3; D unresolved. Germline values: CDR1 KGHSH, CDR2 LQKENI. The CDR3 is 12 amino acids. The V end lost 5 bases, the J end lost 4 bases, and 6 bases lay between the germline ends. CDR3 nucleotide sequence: TGTGCCAGCTCATATCAGGGAAACACCATATATTTT. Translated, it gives CASSYQGNTIYF.

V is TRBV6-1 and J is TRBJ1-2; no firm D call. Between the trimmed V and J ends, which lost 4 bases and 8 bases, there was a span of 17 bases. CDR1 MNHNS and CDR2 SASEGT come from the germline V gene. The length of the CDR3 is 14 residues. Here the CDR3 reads CASSALMGKGGYTF. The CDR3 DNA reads TGTGCCAGCAGTGCTTTAATGGGTAAGGGAGGCTACACCTTC.

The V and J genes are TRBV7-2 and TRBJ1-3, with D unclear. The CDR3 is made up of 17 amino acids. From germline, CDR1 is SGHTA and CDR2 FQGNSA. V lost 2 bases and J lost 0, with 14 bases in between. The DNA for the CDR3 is TGTGCCAGCAGCTTATTTTGGGTTCGGAGCTCTGGAAACACCATATATTTT. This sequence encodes CASSLFWVRSSGNTIYF.